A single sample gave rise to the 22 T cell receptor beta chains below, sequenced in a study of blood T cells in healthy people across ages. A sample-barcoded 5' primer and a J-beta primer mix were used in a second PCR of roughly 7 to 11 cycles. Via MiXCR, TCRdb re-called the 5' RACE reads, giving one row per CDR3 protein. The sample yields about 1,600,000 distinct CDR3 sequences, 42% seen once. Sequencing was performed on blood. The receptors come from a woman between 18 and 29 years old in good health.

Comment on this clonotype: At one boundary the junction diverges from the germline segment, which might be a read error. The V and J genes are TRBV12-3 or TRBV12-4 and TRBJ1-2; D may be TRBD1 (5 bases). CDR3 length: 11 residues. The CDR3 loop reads CASSQGHGCTF. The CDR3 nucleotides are TGTGCCAGCAGCCAGGGCCATGGCTGCACCTTC.

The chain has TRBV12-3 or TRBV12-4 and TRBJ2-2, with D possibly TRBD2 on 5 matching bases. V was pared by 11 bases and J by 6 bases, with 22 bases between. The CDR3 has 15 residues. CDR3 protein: CAGMRVGESSGELFF. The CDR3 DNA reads TGTGCCGGCATGCGGGTTGGGGAGAGTTCCGGGGAGCTGTTTTTT.

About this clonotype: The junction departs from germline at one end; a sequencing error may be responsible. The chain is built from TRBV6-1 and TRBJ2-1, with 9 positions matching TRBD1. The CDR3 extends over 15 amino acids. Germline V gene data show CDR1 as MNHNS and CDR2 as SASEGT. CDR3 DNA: TGTGCCAGCAGTCCCGGGACAGGGAACTACAATGAGCTGTTCTTC. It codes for CASSPGTGNYNELFF.

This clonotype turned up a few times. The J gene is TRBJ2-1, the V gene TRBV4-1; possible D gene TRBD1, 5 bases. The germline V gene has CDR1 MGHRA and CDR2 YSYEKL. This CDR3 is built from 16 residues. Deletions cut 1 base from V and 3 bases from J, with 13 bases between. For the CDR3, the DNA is TGCGCCAGCAGCCAAGTTTCCGGACACAGCTACAATGAGCAGTTCTTC. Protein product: CASSQVSGHSYNEQFF.

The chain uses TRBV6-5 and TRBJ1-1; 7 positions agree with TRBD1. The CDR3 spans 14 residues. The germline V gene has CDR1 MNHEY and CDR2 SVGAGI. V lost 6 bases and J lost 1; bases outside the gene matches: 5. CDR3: CASSYDRENTEAFF. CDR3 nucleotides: TGTGCCAGCAGCTATGACAGGGAGAACACTGAAGCTTTCTTT.

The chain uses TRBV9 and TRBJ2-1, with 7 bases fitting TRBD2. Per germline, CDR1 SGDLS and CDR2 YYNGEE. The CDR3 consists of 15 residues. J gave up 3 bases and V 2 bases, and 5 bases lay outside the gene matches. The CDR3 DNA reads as TGTGCCAGCAGCGTTTCGGGACTATTCTACAATGAGCAGTTCTTC. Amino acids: CASSVSGLFYNEQFF.

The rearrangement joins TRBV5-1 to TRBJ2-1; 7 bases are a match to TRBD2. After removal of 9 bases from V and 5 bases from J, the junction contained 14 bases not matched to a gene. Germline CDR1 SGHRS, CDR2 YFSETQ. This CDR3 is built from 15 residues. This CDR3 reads CATSLAGRADNEQFF. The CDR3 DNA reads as TGCGCCACCTCACTCGCAGGGAGGGCCGACAATGAGCAGTTCTTC.

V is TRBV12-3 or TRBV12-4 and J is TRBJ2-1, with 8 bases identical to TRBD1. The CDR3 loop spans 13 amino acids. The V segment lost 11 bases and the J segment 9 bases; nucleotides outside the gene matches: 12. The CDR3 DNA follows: TGTGCCTCGGCGGACAGGGATTTTAGTGAGCAGTTCTTC. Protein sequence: CASADRDFSEQFF.

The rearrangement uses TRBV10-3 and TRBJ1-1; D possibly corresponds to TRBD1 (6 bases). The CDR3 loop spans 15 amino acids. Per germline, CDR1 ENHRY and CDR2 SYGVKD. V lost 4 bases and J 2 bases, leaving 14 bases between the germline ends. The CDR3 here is CAISGGPGVNTEAFF. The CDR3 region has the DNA TGTGCCATCAGTGGGGGGCCCGGCGTCAACACTGAAGCTTTCTTT.

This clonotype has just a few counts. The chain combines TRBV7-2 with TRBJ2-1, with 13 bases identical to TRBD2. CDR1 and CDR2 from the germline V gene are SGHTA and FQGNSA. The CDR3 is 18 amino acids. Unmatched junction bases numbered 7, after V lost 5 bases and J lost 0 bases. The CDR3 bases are TGTGCCAGCAGCCGGAGGACTAGCGGGGGAGGCTCCTACAATGAGCAGTTCTTC. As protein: CASSRRTSGGGSYNEQFF.

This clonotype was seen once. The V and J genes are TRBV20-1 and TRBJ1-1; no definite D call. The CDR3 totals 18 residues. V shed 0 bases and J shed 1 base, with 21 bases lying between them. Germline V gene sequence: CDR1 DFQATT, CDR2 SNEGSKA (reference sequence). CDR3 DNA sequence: TGCAGTGCTAGAGATCCCCCGGGTAAGGGCAGGCCGAACACTGAAGCTTTCTTT. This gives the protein CSARDPPGKGRPNTEAFF.

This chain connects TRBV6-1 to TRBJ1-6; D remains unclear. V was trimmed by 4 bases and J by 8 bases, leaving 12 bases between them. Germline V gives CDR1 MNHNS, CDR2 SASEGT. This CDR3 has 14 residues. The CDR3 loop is CASSGRGTDSPLHF. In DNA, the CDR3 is TGTGCCAGCAGTGGGCGGGGAACCGATTCACCCCTCCACTTT.

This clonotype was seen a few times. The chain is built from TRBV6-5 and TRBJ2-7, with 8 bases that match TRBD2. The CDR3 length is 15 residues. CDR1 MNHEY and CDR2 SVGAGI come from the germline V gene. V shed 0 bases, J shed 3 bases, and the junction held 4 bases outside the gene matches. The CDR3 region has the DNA TGTGCCAGCAGTTACTCGGGCAGCGGGGGCTACGAGCAGTACTTC. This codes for CASSYSGSGGYEQYF.

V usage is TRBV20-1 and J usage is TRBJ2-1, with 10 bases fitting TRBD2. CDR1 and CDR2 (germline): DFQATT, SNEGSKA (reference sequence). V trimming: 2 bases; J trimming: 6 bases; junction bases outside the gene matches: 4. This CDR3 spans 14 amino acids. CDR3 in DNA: TGCAGTGCTAGAACTCGGACTAGCGGCAATGAGCAGTTCTTC. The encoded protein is CSARTRTSGNEQFF.

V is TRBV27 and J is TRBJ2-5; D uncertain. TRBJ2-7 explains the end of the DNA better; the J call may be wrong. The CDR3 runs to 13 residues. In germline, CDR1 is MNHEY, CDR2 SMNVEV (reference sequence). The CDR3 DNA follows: TGTGCCAGCAGTCGGAAGGAAACCTACGAGCAGTACTTC. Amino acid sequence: CASSRKETYEQYF.

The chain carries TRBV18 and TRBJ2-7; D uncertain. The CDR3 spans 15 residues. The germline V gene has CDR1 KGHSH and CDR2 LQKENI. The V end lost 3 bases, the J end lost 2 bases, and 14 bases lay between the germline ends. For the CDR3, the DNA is TGTGCCAGCTCACCGCAGCAGGACGGAGCCTACGAGCAGTACTTC. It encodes CASSPQQDGAYEQYF. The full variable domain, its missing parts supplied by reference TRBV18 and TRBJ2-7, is NAGVMQNPRHLVRRRGQEARLRCSPMKGHSHVYWYRQLPEEGLKFMVYLQKENIIDESGMPKERFSAEFPKEGPSILRIQQVVRGDSAAYFCASSPQQDGAYEQYFGPGTRLTVT.

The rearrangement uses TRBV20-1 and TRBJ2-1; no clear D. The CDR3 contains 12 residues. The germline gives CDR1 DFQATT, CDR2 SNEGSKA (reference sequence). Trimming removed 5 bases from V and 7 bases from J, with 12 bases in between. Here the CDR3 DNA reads TGCAGTGCTCCTAGGCCCCGAAATGAGCAGTTCTTC. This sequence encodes CSAPRPRNEQFF.

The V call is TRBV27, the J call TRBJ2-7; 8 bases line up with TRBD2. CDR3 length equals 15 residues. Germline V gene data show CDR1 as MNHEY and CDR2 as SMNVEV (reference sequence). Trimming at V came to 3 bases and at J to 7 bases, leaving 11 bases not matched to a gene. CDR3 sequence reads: CASSFGTSGYNEQYF. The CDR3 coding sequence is TGTGCCAGCAGTTTCGGAACTAGCGGATACAATGAGCAGTACTTC.

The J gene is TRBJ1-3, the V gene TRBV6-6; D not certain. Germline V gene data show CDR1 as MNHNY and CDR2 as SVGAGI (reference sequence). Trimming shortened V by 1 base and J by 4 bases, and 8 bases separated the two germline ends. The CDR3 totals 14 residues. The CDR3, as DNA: TGTGCCAGCAGTTACTTTACAGAGGGAAACACCATATATTTT. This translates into CASSYFTEGNTIYF.

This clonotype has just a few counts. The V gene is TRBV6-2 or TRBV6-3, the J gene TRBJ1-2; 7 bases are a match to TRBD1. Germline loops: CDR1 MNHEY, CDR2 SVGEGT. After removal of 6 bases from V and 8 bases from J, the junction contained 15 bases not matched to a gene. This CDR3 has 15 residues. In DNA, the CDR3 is TGTGCCAGCAGATCCGTTAGACAGGGAAGTCTCGGCTACACCTTC. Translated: CASRSVRQGSLGYTF.

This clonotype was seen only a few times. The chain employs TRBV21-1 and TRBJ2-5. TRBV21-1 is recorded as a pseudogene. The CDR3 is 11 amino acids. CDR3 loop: CAHNGRETQYF. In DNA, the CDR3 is TGTGCCCATAACGGTCGGGAGACCCAGTACTTC.

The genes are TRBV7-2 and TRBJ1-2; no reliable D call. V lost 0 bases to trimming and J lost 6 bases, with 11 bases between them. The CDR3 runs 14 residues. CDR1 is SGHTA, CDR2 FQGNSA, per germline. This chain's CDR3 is CASSLARDTNGYTF. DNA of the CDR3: TGTGCCAGCAGCTTAGCGAGAGACACCAATGGCTACACCTTC.